This TCR beta chain was found in a study of T cells in Graves' hyperthyroidism and ophthalmopathy. Whole-study results and caveats: Appearing also in blood were most of the thyroid clonotypes expanded above 0.001. Stable hyperthyroidism was told apart from ophthalmopathy by a model built on 13 V-J features.

The diagnoses drew upon clinical symptoms, serum thyroxine and TRAb, thyroid ultrasound and orbital computed tomography. Authors of the study amplified TCR beta CDR3 regions from RNA transcripts. HTBI primers were the set used in a first-round RT-PCR of the TCR CDR3. TCRdb reprocessed the multiplex PCR reads with MiXCR, giving one entry per CDR3 protein. The sample shows 700,000 or so distinct CDR3 sequences, over 15% of them seen only once. A note on this clonotype: Antigen specificity is unknown.

The CDR3 spans 15 residues. CDR1 is SEHNR, CDR2 FQNEAQ, per germline (reference sequence). V lost 4 bases, J lost 4 bases, and 16 bases lay in between. The J gene is TRBJ2-5, the V gene TRBV7-9, with D uncertain. The TCR sequence derives from a man younger than 35 with Graves' hyperthyroidism. The material sequenced was blood. The CDR3 coding sequence is TGTGCCAGCAGCTCCCCCAACTCGCTTGCAGAGACCCAGTACTTC. Its protein product is CASSSPNSLAETQYF.